This TCR beta chain was found in a study of T cell changes during pregnancy in multiple sclerosis. Data came from immunoSEQ multiplex PCR; TCRdb stores just in-frame clones and leaves some out. The sample yields approximately 96,000 clones, about 91% seen once. CDR3 length equals 16 residues. Germline values: CDR1 SGDLS, CDR2 YYNGEE. V was clipped by 0 bases and J by 0 bases, with 10 bases between them. The source is a female donor in good health, enrolled as a control in a pregnancy study. The source was peripheral blood, collected after pregnancy. V usage is TRBV9 and J usage is TRBJ1-3; perhaps TRBD1 as D (6 bases). The CDR3 loop reads CASSVGGRNSGNTIYF. DNA of the CDR3: TGTGCCAGCAGCGTAGGGGGGCGGAACTCTGGAAACACCATATATTTT. The full variable domain, its missing parts supplied by reference TRBV9 and TRBJ1-3, is DSGVTQTPKHLITATGQRVTLRCSPRSGDLSVYWYQQSLDQGLQFLIQYYNGEERAKGNILERFSAQQFPDLHSELNLSSLELGDSALYFCASSVGGRNSGNTIYFGEGSWLTVV.